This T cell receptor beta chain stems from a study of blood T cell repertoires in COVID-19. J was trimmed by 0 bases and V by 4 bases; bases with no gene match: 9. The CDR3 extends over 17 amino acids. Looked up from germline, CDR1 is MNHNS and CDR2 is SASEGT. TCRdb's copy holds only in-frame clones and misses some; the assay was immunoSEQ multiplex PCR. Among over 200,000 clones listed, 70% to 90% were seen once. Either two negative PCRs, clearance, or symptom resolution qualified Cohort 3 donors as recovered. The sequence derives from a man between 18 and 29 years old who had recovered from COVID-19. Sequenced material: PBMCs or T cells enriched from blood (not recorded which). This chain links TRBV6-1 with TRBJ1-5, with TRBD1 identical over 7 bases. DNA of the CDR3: TGTGCCAGCAGTGGGGCAGGGGGGACTTATAGCAATCAGCCCCAGCATTTT. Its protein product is CASSGAGGTYSNQPQHF.